This T cell receptor beta chain was obtained from a study of T cell repertoires in cytomegalovirus infection (dated by TCRdb to the late 2010s). Study-level background: Because public TCR beta signatures pointed to carriage of CMV infection together with the matching HLA type, the HLA type of each donor mattered for the analysis. Results the study describes overall, beyond this receptor: Cumulative frequency of public TCR beta family members discriminated carriers of CMV infection plus the relevant HLA type in this cohort and an independent 352-donor cohort. The ex vivo response was dominated by HLA-C-restricted CMV-specific TCR beta clonotypes, and the single most frequent clonotype in two of eight donors was supplied by these HLA-C-restricted clonotypes.

The CDR3 numbers 14 residues from cysteine through phenylalanine. Of all the DNA, just the CDR3 is kept, 42 bases in frame from base 1. The germline V and J ends show losses of 6 bases and 6 bases respectively, and no gene match explains 6 bases of the junction. Data came from an Illumina HiSeq 1500. TCRdb's own reprocessing of the public reads used fastp at Q25 and MiXCR and kept productive beta chains. Every distinct CDR3 protein forms one entry, paired with its most common genes and DNA. The sample profile shows some 220,000 distinct CDR3 sequences; 10% to 15% of them were found once. The ten largest account for 1.5% to 2% of the sample. About this clonotype: No cognate antigen has been identified for it. Nothing much larger sits one base from this clone, and base qualities are not available.

The chain joins TRBV12-3 or TRBV12-4 to TRBJ2-3; TRBD2 matches 10 bases in the middle. Sequenced input: PBMCs. The TCR comes from a human donor in good health (CMV status not recorded). Some clones in this sample may be carry-over from other donors' samples. The sequenced DNA is TGTGCCAGCAGCCTAGGGACTAGCGTCGATACGCAGTATTTT. Translated, this gives CASSLGTSVDTQYF.